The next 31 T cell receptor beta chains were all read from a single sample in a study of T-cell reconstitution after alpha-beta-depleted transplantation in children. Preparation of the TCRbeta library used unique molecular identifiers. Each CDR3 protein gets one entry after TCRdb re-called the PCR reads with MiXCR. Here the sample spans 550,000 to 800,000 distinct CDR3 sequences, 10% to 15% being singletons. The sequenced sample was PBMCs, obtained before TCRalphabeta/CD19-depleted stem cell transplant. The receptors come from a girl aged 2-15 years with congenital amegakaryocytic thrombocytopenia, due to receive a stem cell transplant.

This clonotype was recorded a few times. The CDR3 spells CANVKTGGPKAKNIQYF. DNA for the CDR3: TGTGCCAACGTTAAGACCGGGGGGCCCAAAGCCAAAAACATTCAGTACTTC. The chain joins TRBV5-6 to TRBJ2-4; perhaps TRBD2 as D (7 bases). Germline V gene data show CDR1 as SGHDT and CDR2 as YYEEEE. The CDR3 is made up of 17 amino acids. Trimming removed 9 bases from V and 0 bases from J, with 22 bases in between.

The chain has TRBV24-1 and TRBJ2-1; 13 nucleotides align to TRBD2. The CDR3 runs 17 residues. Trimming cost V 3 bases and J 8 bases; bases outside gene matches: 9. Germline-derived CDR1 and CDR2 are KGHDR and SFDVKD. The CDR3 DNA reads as TGTGCCACCAGTGATCAAGCTACTAGCGGGAGGGTTCATGAGCAGTTCTTC. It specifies CATSDQATSGRVHEQFF.

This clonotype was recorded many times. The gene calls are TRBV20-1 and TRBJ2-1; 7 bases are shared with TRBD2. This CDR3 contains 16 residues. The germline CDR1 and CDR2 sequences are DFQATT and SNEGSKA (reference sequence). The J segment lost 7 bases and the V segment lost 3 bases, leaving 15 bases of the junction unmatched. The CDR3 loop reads CSASPFGGGSVNEQFF. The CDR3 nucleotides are TGCAGTGCTAGTCCGTTCGGGGGAGGGTCGGTAAATGAGCAGTTCTTC.

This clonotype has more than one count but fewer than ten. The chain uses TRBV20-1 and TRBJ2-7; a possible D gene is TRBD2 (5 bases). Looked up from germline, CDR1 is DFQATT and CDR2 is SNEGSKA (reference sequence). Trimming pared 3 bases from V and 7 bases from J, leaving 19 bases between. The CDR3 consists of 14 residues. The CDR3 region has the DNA TGCAGTGCTAGGCTACTAGGAACCTACGAGGAGCAGTACTTC. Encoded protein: CSARLLGTYEEQYF.

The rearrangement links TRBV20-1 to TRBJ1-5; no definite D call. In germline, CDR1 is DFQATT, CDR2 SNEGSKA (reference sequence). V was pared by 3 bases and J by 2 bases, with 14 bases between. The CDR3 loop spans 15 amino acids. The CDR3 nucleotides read TGCAGTGCTAGTAGTGAGTTATTTGGCAATCAGCCCCAGCATTTT. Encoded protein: CSASSELFGNQPQHF.

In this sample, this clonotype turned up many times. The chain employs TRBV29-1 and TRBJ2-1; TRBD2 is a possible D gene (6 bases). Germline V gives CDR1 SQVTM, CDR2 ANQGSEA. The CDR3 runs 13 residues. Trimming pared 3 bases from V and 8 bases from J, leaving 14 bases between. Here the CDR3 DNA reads TGCAGCGTTGAGGGAGGTAGGGACGATGAGCAGTTCTTC. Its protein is CSVEGGRDDEQFF.

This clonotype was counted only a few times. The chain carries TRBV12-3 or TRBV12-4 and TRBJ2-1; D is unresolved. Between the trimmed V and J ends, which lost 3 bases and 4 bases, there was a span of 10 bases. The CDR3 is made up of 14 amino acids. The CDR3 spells CASSFGRNYNEQFF. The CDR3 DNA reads TGTGCCAGCAGTTTTGGGCGGAATTACAATGAGCAGTTCTTC.

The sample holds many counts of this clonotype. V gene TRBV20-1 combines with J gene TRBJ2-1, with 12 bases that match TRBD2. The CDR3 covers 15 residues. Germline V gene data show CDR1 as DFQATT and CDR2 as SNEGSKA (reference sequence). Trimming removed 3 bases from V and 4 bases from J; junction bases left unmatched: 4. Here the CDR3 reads CSARTSGSRYNEQFF. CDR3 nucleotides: TGCAGTGCTAGGACTAGCGGGAGCCGGTACAATGAGCAGTTCTTC.

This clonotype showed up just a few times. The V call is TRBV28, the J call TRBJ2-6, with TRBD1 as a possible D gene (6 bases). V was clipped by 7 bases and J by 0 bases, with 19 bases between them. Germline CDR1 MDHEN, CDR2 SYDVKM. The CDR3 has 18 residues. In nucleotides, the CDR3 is TGTGCCAGCATGGACCGACAGGATAAAAGCTCTGGGGCCAACGTCCTGACTTTC. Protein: CASMDRQDKSSGANVLTF.

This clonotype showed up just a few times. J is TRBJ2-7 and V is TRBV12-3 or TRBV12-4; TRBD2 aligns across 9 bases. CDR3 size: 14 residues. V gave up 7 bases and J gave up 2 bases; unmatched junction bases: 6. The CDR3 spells CASTVAGEAYEQYF. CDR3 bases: TGTGCCAGCACCGTAGCGGGAGAGGCCTACGAGCAGTACTTC.

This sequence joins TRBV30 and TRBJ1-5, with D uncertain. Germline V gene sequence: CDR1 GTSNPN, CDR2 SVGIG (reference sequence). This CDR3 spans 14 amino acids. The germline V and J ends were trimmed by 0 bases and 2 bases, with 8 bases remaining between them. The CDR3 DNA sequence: TGTGCCTGGAGTGTATCAGTTGGCAATCAGCCCCAGCATTTT. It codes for CAWSVSVGNQPQHF.

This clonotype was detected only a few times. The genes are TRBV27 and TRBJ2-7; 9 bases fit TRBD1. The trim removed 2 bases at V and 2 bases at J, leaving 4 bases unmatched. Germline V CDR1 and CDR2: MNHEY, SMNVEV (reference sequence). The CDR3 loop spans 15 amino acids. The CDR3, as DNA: TGTGCCAGCAGTTTAAGGGGACAGGGCGCCTACGAGCAGTACTTC. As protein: CASSLRGQGAYEQYF.

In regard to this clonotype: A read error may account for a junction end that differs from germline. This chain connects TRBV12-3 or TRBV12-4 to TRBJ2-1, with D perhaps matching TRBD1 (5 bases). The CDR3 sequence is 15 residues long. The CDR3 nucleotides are TGTGCCAGCAGTTTGGGGCACGGCAATTACAATGAGCGGTTCTTC. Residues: CASSLGHGNYNERFF.

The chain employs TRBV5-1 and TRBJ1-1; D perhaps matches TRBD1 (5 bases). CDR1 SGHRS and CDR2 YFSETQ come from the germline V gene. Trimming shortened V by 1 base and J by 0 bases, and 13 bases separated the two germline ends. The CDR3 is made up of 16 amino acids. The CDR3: CASSLPEGTVNTEAFF. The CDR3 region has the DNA TGCGCCAGCAGCTTGCCGGAAGGGACGGTGAACACTGAAGCTTTCTTT.

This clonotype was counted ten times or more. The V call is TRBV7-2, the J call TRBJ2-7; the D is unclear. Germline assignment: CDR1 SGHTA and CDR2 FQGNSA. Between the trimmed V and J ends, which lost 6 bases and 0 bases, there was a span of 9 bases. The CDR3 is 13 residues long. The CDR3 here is CASRLTGSYEQYF. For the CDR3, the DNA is TGTGCCAGCAGGCTAACTGGCTCCTACGAGCAGTACTTC.

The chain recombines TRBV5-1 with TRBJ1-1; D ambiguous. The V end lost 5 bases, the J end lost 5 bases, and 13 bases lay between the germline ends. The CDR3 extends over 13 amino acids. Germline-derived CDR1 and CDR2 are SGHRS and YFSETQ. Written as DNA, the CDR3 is TGCGCCAGCAGTGGGCCCTCGAGGACTGAAGCTTTCTTT. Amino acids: CASSGPSRTEAFF.

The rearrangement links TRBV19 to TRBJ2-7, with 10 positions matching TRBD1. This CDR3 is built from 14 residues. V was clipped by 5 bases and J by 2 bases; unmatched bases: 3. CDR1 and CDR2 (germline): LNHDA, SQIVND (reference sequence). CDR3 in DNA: TGTGCCAGTAGTGGACAGGGGGAGACCTACGAGCAGTACTTC. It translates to CASSGQGETYEQYF.

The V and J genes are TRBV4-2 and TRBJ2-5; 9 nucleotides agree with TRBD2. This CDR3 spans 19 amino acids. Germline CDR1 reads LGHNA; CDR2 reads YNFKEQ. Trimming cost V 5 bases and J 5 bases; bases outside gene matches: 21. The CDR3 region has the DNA TGTGCCAGCAGCACCGGACTAGCGATTCCCGGGGTTTCGAGGGAGACCCAGTACTTC. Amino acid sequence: CASSTGLAIPGVSRETQYF.

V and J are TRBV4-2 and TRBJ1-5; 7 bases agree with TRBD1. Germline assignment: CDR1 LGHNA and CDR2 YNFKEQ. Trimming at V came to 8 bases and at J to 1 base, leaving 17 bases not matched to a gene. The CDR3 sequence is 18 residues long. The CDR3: CASRTAAGLRGSNQPQHF. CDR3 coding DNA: TGTGCCAGCCGCACGGCGGCAGGACTCAGGGGGAGCAATCAGCCCCAGCATTTT.

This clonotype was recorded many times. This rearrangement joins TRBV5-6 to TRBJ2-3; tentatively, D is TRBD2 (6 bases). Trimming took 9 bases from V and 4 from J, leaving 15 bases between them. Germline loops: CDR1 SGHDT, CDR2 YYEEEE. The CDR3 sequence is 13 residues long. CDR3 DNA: TGTGCCACGCGGAGGCGGGGTGCAGATACGCAGTATTTT. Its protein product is CATRRRGADTQYF.

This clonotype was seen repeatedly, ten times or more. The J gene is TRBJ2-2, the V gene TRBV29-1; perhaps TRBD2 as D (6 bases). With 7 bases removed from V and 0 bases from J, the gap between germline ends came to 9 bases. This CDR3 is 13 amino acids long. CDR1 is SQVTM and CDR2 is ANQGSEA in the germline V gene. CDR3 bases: TGCAGCGCGGGAGCGGCGAACACCGGGGAGCTGTTTTTT. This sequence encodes CSAGAANTGELFF.

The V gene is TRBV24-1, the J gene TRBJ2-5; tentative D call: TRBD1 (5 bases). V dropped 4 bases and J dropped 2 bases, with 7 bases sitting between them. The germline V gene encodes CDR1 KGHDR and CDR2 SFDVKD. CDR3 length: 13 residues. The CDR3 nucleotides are TGTGCCACCAGTGAGGCAGGGCAAGAGACCCAGTACTTC. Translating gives CATSEAGQETQYF.

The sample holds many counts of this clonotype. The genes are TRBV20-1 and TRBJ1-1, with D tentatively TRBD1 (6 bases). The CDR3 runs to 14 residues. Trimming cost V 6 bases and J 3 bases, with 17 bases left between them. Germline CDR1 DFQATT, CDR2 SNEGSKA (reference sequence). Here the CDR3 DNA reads TGCAGTGCACCGAACAGGGCAAGGGACACTGAAGCTTTCTTT. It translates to CSAPNRARDTEAFF.

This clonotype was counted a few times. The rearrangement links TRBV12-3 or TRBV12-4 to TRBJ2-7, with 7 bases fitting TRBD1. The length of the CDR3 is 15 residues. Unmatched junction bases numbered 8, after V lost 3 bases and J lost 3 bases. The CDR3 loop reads CASSFSPDRVYEQYF. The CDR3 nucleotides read TGTGCCAGCAGTTTCAGTCCTGACAGGGTCTACGAGCAGTACTTC.

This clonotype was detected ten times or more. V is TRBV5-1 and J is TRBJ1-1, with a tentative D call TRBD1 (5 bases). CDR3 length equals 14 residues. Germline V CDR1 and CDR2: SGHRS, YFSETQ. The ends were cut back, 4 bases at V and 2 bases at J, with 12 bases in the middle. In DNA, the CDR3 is TGCGCCAGCAGCAACCGACAGCAAAACACTGAAGCTTTCTTT. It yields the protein CASSNRQQNTEAFF.

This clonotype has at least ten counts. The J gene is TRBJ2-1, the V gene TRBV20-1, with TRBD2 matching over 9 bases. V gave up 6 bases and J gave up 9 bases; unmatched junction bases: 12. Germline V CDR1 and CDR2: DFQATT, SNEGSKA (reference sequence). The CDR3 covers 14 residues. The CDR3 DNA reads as TGCAGTGCCCTAAGAGGTGGTAGCGGGAGTGAGCAGTTCTTC. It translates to CSALRGGSGSEQFF.

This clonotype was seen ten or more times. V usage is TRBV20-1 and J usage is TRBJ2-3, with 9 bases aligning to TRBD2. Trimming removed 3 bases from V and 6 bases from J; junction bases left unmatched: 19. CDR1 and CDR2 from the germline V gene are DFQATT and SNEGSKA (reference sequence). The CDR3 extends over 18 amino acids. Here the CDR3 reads CSASRASGSAGGYDTQYF. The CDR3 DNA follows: TGCAGTGCTAGTAGAGCTTCAGGGTCGGCGGGAGGGTATGATACGCAGTATTTT.

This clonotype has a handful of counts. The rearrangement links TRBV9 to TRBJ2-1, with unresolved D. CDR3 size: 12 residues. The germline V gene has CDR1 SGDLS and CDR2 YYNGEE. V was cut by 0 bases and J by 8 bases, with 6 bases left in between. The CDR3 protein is CASSVVGHEQFF. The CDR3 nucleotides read TGTGCCAGCAGCGTAGTGGGCCATGAGCAGTTCTTC.

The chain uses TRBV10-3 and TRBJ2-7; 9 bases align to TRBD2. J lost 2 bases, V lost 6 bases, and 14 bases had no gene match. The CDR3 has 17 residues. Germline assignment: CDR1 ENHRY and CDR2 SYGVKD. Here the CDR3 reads CAISRRSRTSETYEQYF. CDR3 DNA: TGTGCCATCAGCCGCAGATCCCGGACTAGCGAAACCTACGAGCAGTACTTC.

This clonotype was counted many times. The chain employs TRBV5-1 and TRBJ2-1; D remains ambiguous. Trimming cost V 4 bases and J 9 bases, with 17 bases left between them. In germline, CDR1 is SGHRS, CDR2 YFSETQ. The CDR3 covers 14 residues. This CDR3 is CASSATAARGEQFF. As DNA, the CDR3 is TGCGCCAGCAGCGCGACGGCAGCAAGAGGTGAGCAGTTCTTC.

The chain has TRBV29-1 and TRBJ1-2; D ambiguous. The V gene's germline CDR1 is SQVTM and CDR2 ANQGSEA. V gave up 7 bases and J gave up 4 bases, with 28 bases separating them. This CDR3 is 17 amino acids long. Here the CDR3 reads CSAGYGSGPIAAYGYTF. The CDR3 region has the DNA TGCAGCGCTGGATACGGCTCGGGCCCTATCGCAGCCTATGGCTACACCTTC.